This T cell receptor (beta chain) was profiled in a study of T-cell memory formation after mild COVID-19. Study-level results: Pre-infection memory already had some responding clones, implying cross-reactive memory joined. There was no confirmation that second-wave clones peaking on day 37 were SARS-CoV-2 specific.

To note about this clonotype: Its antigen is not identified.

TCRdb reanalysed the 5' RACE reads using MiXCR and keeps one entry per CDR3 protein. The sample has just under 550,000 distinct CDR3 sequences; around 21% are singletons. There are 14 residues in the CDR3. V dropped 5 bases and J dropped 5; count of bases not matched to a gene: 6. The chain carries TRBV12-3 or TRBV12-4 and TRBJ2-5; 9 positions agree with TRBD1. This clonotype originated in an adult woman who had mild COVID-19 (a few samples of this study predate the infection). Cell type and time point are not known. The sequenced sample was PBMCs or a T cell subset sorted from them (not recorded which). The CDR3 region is CASSTGGKYETQYF. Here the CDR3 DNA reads TGTGCCAGCAGTACAGGGGGCAAGTATGAGACCCAGTACTTC.